Listed below are T cell receptor beta chains from one sample, sequenced in a study of CD8 T cells in Susac syndrome. Via MiXCR, TCRdb re-called the immunoSEQ multiplex PCR reads, giving one row per CDR3 protein. This sample has 150,000 to 200,000 distinct CDR3 sequences, with 94% found just once. The sequencing input was CD4+ T cells from PBMCs. These receptor sequences come from a human donor with multiple sclerosis. The CDR3 runs from the conserved cysteine through the conserved F or W. D genes are given only for firm matches. Some rows mark clone size as missing; the rest say once, few, many or name a class of expanded clone.

j_call	clone_size	v_call	d_call	cdr3_aa	cdr3_nt
TRBJ2-7	-	TRBV7-2	TRBD2	CASSLVGTSVSYEQYF	TGTGCCAGCAGCTTAGTAGGGACTAGCGTTTCCTACGAGCAGTACTTC
TRBJ2-5	-	TRBV27	TRBD1	CASRRQGAETQYF	TGTGCCAGCAGAAGACAGGGCGCAGAGACCCAGTACTTC
TRBJ1-5	-	TRBV18	-	CASSLGQTTNQPQHF	TGTGCCAGCTCCCTAGGACAGACAACCAATCAGCCCCAGCATTTT
TRBJ2-5	-	TRBV10-2	-	CASSEVGETQYF	TGCGCCAGCAGTGAAGTCGGTGAGACCCAGTACTTC
TRBJ1-5	-	TRBV6-2/TRBV6-3	-	CASRSGAVNQPQHF	TGTGCCAGCAGGTCGGGGGCAGTTAATCAGCCCCAGCATTTT
TRBJ2-5	once	TRBV12-3/TRBV12-4	-	CASSVLSAQYF	TGTGCCAGCAGTGTACTTTCGGCCCAGTACTTC
TRBJ2-5	-	TRBV11-2	TRBD1	CASSSQGAGETQYF	TGTGCCAGCAGCTCACAGGGGGCAGGAGAGACCCAGTACTTC
TRBJ1-1	once	TRBV12-3/TRBV12-4	-	CASSFRGPRQAEAFF	TGTGCCAGCAGTTTCCGTGGGCCACGACAGGCTGAAGCTTTCTTT
TRBJ2-1	-	TRBV13	TRBD2	CASSLVAGVYNEQFF	TGTGCCAGCAGCTTGGTAGCGGGAGTTTACAATGAGCAGTTCTTC
TRBJ2-7	-	TRBV7-7	TRBD2	CASSSTSGYEQYF	TGTGCCAGCAGCTCCACTAGCGGGTACGAGCAGTACTTC
TRBJ2-6	-	TRBV6-2/TRBV6-3	-	CASSYSKGRQGANVLTF	TGTGCCAGCAGTTACTCGAAGGGGAGACAGGGGGCCAACGTCCTGACTTTC
TRBJ2-1	-	TRBV30	-	CAWSVSSSREQFF	TGTGCCTGGAGTGTAAGTTCAAGCCGTGAGCAGTTCTTC
TRBJ2-5	-	TRBV29-1	-	CSVEREYQETQYF	TGCAGCGTTGAGAGGGAGTACCAAGAGACCCAGTACTTC
TRBJ2-2	-	TRBV19	TRBD2	CASSMTPSGGTGELFF	TGTGCCAGTAGTATGACCCCCTCGGGAGGGACCGGGGAGCTGTTTTTT
TRBJ2-6	-	TRBV4-3	-	CASSQAYRQWHGANVLTF	TGCGCCAGCAGCCAAGCTTACAGACAGTGGCATGGGGCCAACGTCCTGACTTTC
TRBJ2-3	-	TRBV29-1	-	CSVGRPSDTQYF	TGCAGCGTTGGTCGCCCATCCGATACGCAGTATTTT